The 13 T cell receptor beta chains presented below share a single source sample, sequenced in a study of monozygotic twins with inflammatory bowel disease. TCRdb reanalyzed the 5' RACE reads and collapses them to one entry per CDR3 protein, without DNA. The table counts 150,000 to 200,000 distinct CDR3 sequences; approximately 7% lies in the top ten. The sequencing input was blood. The receptors stem from a human donor with ulcerative colitis or Crohn's disease, or a healthy co-twin of an affected twin (not recorded which).

The chain employs TRBV4-1 and TRBJ1-5; TCRdb reports TRBD1, a call that lacks DNA to check it against. Germline CDR1 is MGHRA and CDR2 is YSYEKL. The CDR3 length is 17 residues. The CDR3: CASSQVPGVAGNQPQHF.

This sequence joins TRBV11-2 and TRBJ2-1; as DNA is missing, the TRBD2 call by TCRdb cannot be tested. The CDR3 extends over 17 amino acids. Germline loops: CDR1 SGHAT, CDR2 FQNNGV. The chain's CDR3 is CASSLDPLGERYNEQFF.

The chain links TRBV11-2 to TRBJ1-1; as DNA is missing, the TRBD1 call by TCRdb cannot be tested. Looked up from germline, CDR1 is SGHAT and CDR2 is FQNNGV. The CDR3 loop spans 17 amino acids. The CDR3 is CASSLRGTGILGTEAFF.

The chain combines TRBV20-1 with TRBJ2-4; TCRdb calls TRBD2, which cannot be checked without DNA. The CDR3 runs to 15 residues. CDR1 is DFQATT, CDR2 SNEGSKA, per germline (reference sequence). Here the CDR3 reads CSATGGRELKNIQYF.

V usage is TRBV6-4 and J usage is TRBJ2-1; TCRdb picks TRBD1, but there is no DNA to check that call. Germline CDR1 MRHNA, CDR2 SNTAGT. The CDR3 spans 14 residues. The CDR3 is CASSDKGGYNEQFF.

The genes are TRBV21-1 and TRBJ2-5. TRBV21-1 is listed as a pseudogene. The CDR3 is made up of 14 amino acids. CDR3: CASSKTRREETQYF.

This chain links TRBV11-2 with TRBJ1-2. Germline CDR1 reads SGHAT; CDR2 reads FQNNGV. The CDR3 spans 13 residues. The CDR3 region is CASSLYKEGGYTF.

The V and J genes are TRBV11-2 and TRBJ2-1; the D gene TCRdb calls, TRBD2, cannot be checked with no DNA. Per the germline V gene, CDR1 is SGHAT and CDR2 is FQNNGV. This CDR3 is 17 amino acids long. CDR3 sequence reads: CASSFRMGRGGYNEQFF.

The V call is TRBV5-1, the J call TRBJ2-1. This CDR3 is 15 amino acids long. Germline CDR1 is SGHRS and CDR2 is YFSETQ. CDR3 in amino acids: CASRSDLSSYNEHFF. Full variable domain (outside the CDR3, taken from reference TRBV5-1 and TRBJ2-1): KAGVTQTPRYLIKTRGQQVTLSCSPISGHRSVSWYQQTPGQGLQFLFEYFSETQRNKGNFPGRFSGRQFSNSRSEMNVSTLELGDSALYLCASRSDLSSYNEHFFGPGTRLTVL.

The rearrangement links TRBV7-2 to TRBJ2-2; TCRdb's D call, TRBD1, is unchecked because there is no DNA. This CDR3 spans 16 amino acids. Per the germline V gene, CDR1 is SGHTA and CDR2 is FQGNSA. The chain's CDR3 is CASSFTGTGSAGELFF.

The chain is built from TRBV20-1 and TRBJ2-7; lacking DNA, the TRBD1 call made by TCRdb goes unchecked. CDR1 and CDR2 (germline): DFQATT, SNEGSKA (reference sequence). The CDR3 covers 17 residues. The chain's CDR3 is CSARGGRGGKRYYEQYF.

The chain couples TRBV20-1 to TRBJ2-2; TCRdb selects TRBD1, and the lack of DNA leaves this call unchecked. The CDR3 spans 18 residues. The germline gives CDR1 DFQATT, CDR2 SNEGSKA (reference sequence). Here the CDR3 reads CSARDLASGTPYTGELFF.

This CDR3 reads CASSLAGQENTEAFF. This rearrangement joins TRBV7-9 to TRBJ1-1; the D call of TRBD1 rests on TCRdb alone, since no DNA is present to check it. The CDR3 has 15 residues. The germline gives CDR1 SEHNR, CDR2 FQNEAQ (reference sequence).